This T cell receptor beta chain comes out of a study of CD8 T cells in ankylosing spondylitis listed by TCRdb under 2017. Concerning the study at large: T cell receptor beta repertoires were profiled in healthy donors and ankylosing spondylitis patients so that disease-linked TCR variants could be found. In total, the full study cohort was made up of nearly 110 healthy donors and some 26 ankylosing spondylitis patients. Peripheral blood samples were taken, and synovial fluid was additionally collected from ankylosing spondylitis patients. What the study reported, not specific to this receptor: Some motif variants had previously been reported in the synovial fluid and blood of reactive arthritis patients, which suggests shared mechanisms of disease initiation. The disease-linked clones were reported to be significantly enriched in matched synovial fluid samples from ankylosing spondylitis patients. Blood from ankylosing spondylitis patients appeared to be characterized by a TCR beta motif composed of eight highly homologous amino acid variants. A CD8+ phenotype was shown by the disease-linked clones, which were found at relatively low frequencies in peripheral blood.

This clonotype was observed many times. Its antigen is unknown. Nothing much larger sits one base from this clone, and base qualities are not available. Sequencing was performed on an Illumina HiSeq 2500. TCR beta libraries were prepared by quantitative 5'-RACE with molecular barcodes. The paper's data handling went like this. A new computational method based on a probabilistic model of VDJ rearrangement was used to identify disease-linked TCR variants. The raw public reads went through TCRdb reprocessing: fastp at Q25, MiXCR clone calling, in-frame beta chains kept. Each record represents a unique CDR3 protein, reported with the most common genes and DNA among its rows. These V and J calls derive from TCRdb rather than the authors' analysis. This sample has nearly 350,000 distinct CDR3 sequences in its table, and 14% to 15% of those were observed once. Around 1% of the sample is taken by the ten largest.

V lost 6 bases and J lost 4 bases; the stretch between them is 17 bases long. The germline V gene specifies SQVTM as CDR1 and ANQGSEA as CDR2. Its CDR3 holds 14 amino acids, cysteine through phenylalanine. Of all the DNA, just the CDR3 is kept, 42 bases in frame from base 1. This receptor chain uses TRBV29-1 and TRBJ2-3; TRBD2 is possibly the D segment (5 matching bases). The clonotype originates from a male donor with ankylosing spondylitis or in good health (not recorded which). The specimen was blood, either unsorted or a sorted T cell fraction (not recorded which). The base sequence is TGCAGCGTGGGCGTGGTATGGGGAGCAGATACGCAGTATTTT. Protein translation: CSVGVVWGADTQYF.